This T cell receptor beta chain was identified in a study of T-cell memory formation after mild COVID-19. Per germline, CDR1 MDHEN and CDR2 SYDVKM. This CDR3 is built from 15 residues. Trimming removed 3 bases from V and 5 bases from J, with 16 bases in between. Study observations and caveats: Contracting CD4+ clones sat mainly in CM and EM; CD8+ in EMRA.

For this clonotype: Its specificity is not known.

Using its own MiXCR run on the 5' RACE reads, TCRdb lists one record per CDR3 protein. This sample has 380,000 or so distinct CDR3 sequences, with roughly an eighth found just once. Sequencing was carried out using PBMCs or a T cell subset sorted from them (not recorded which). This sequence was found in a man between 18 and 29 years old who had mild COVID-19 (a few samples of this study predate the infection). Cell type and time point are not known. The chain joins TRBV28 to TRBJ2-5, with a weak D call TRBD2 (6 bases). CDR3 protein: CASSLEGIGKETQYF. The CDR3 DNA sequence: TGTGCCAGCAGTTTGGAGGGAATCGGGAAGGAGACCCAGTACTTC.